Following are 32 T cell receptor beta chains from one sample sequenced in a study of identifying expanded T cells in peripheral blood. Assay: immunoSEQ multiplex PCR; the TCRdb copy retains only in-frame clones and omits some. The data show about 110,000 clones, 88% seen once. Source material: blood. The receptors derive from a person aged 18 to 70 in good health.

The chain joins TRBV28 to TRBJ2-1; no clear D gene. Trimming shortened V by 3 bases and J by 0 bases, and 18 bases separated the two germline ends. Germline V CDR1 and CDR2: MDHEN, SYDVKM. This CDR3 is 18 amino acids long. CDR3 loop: CASSFLNDWVSSYNEQFF. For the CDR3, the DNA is TGTGCCAGCAGTTTCCTCAATGACTGGGTGAGCTCCTACAATGAGCAGTTCTTC. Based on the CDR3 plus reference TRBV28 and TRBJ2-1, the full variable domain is DVKVTQSSRYLVKRTGEKVFLECVQDMDHENMFWYRQDPGLGLRLIYFSYDVKMKEKGDIPEGYSVSREKKERFSLILESASTNQTSMYLCASSFLNDWVSSYNEQFFGPGTRLTVL.

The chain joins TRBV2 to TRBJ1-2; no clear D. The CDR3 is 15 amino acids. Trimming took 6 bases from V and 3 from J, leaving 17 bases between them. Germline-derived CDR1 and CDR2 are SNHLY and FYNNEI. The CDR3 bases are TGTGCCAGCAGCCCTAGAGTAGGTTCGGACTATGGCTACACCTTC. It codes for CASSPRVGSDYGYTF. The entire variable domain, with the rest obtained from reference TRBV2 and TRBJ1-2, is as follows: EPEVTQTPSHQVTQMGQEVILRCVPISNHLYFYWYRQILGQKVEFLVSFYNNEISEKSEIFDDQFSVERPDGSNFTLKIRSTKLEDSAMYFCASSPRVGSDYGYTFGSGTRLTVV.

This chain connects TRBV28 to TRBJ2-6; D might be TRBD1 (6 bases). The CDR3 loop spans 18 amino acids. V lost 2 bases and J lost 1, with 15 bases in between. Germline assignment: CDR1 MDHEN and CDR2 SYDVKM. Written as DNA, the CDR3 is TGTGCCAGCAGTTTAGCAGGGGTCCTTCCTTCTGGGGCCAACGTCCTGACTTTC. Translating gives CASSLAGVLPSGANVLTF.

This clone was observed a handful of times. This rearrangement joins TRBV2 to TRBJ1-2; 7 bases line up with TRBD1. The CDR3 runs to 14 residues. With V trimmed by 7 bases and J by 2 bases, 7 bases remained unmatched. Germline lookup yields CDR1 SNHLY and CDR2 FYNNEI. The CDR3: CASIQGQANYGYTF. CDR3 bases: TGTGCCAGCATCCAAGGACAGGCAAACTATGGCTACACCTTC.

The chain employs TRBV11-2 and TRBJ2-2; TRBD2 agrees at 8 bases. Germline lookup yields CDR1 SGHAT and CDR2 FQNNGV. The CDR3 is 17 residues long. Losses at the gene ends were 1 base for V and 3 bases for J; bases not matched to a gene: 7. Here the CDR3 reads CASSLGLAGGYTGELFF. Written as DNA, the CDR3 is TGTGCCAGCAGCTTAGGGCTCGCGGGGGGTTACACCGGGGAGCTGTTTTTT.

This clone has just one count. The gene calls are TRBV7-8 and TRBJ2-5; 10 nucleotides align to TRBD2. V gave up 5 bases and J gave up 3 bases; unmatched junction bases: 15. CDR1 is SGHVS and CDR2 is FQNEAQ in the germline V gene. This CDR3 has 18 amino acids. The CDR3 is CASSTGLAVVWDKETQYF. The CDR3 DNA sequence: TGTGCCAGCAGCACCGGACTAGCGGTGGTATGGGATAAAGAGACCCAGTACTTC. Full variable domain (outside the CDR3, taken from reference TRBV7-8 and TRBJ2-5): GAGVSQSPRYKVAKRGQDVALRCDPISGHVSLFWYQQALGQGPEFLTYFQNEAQLDKSGLPSDRFFAERPEGSVSTLKIQRTQQEDSAVYLCASSTGLAVVWDKETQYFGPGTRLLVL.

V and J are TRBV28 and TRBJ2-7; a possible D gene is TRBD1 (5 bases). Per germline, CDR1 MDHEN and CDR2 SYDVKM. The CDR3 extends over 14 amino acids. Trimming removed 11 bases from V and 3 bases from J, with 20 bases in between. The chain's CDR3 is CASQFKVDSYEQYF. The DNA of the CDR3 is TGTGCCTCACAGTTTAAGGTCGACAGCTACGAGCAGTACTTC.

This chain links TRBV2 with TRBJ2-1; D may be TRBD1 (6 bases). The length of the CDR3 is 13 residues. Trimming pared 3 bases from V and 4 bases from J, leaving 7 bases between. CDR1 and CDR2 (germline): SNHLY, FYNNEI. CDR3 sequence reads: CASSEDSYNEQFF. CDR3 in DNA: TGTGCCAGCAGTGAGGACAGTTACAATGAGCAGTTCTTC.

The CDR3 region has the DNA TGTGCCAGCAGCTCGGGACAGGGTAGGAGCAATCAGCCCCAGCATTTT. It encodes CASSSGQGRSNQPQHF. The rearrangement links TRBV7-9 to TRBJ1-5; 9 nucleotides agree with TRBD1. CDR3 length: 16 amino acids. Germline CDR1 is SEHNR and CDR2 is FQNEAQ (reference sequence). V trimming: 4 bases; J trimming: 1 base; junction bases outside the gene matches: 5.

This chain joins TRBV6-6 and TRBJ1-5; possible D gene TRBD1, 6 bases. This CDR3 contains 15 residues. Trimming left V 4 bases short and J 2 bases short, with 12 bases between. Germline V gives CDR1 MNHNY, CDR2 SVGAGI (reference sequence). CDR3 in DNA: TGTGCCAGCAGTTTCAGGGGTGGTGGCAATCAGCCCCAGCATTTT. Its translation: CASSFRGGGNQPQHF.

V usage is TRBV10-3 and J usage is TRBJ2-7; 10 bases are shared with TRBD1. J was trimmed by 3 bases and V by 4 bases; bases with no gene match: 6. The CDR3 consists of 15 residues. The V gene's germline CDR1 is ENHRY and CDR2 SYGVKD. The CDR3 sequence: CAISGRDRGFYEQYF. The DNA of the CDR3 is TGTGCCATCAGTGGCCGGGACAGGGGTTTCTACGAGCAGTACTTC.

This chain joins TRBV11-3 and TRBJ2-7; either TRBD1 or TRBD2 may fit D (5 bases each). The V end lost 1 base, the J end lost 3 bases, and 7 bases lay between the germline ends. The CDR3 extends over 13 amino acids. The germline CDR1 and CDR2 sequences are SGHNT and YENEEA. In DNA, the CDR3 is TGTGCCAGCAGCTTAGGAGGGGTCTACGAGCAGTACTTC. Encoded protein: CASSLGGVYEQYF.

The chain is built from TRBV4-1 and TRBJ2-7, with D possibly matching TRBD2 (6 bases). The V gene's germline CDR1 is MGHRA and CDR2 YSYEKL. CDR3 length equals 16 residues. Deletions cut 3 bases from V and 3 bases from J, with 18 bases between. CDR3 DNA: TGCGCCAGCAGCCACCCCCCGGGAGCTACCTACTACGAGCAGTACTTC. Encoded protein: CASSHPPGATYYEQYF.

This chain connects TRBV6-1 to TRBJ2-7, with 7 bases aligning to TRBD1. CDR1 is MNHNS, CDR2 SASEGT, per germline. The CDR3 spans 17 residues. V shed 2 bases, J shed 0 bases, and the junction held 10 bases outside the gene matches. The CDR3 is CASSERTGPQPSYEQYF. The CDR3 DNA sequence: TGTGCCAGCAGTGAACGGACAGGCCCTCAACCCTCCTACGAGCAGTACTTC.

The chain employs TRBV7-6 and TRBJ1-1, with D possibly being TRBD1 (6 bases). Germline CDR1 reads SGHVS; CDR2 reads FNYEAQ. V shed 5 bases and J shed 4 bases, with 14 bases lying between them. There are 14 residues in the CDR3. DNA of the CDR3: TGTGCCAGCAGCCCAAGCACAGGGTTCACTGAAGCTTTCTTT. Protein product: CASSPSTGFTEAFF.

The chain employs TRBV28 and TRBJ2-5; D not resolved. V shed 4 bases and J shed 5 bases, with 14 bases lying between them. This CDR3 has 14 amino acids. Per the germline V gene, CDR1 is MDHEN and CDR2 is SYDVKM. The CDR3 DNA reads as TGTGCCAGCAGTTATAACTACCCCAGGGAGACCCAGTACTTC. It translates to CASSYNYPRETQYF.

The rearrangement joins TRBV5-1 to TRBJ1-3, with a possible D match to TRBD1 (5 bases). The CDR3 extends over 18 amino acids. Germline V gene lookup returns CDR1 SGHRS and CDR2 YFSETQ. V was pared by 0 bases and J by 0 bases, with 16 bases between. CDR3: CASSLGSGGYYSGNTIYF. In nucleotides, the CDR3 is TGCGCCAGCAGCTTGGGGTCCGGGGGTTATTACTCTGGAAACACCATATATTTT.

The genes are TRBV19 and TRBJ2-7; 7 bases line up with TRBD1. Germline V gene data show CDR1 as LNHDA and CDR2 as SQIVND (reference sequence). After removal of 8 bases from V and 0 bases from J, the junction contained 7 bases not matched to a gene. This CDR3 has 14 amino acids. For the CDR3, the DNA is TGTGCCAGTCACGGCAGGGGGAGCTCCTACGAGCAGTACTTC. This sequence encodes CASHGRGSSYEQYF. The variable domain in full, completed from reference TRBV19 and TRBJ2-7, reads DGGITQSPKYLFRKEGQNVTLSCEQNLNHDAMYWYRQDPGQGLRLIYYSQIVNDFQKGDIAEGYSVSREKKESFPLTVTSAQKNPTAFYLCASHGRGSSYEQYFGPGTRLTVT.

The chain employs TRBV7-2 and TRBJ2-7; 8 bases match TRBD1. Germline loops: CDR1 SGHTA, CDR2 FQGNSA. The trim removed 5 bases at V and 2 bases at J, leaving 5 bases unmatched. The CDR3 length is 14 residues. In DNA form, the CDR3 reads TGTGCCAGCAGCCAAGGACAGGGAGCCTACGAGCAGTACTTC. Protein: CASSQGQGAYEQYF.

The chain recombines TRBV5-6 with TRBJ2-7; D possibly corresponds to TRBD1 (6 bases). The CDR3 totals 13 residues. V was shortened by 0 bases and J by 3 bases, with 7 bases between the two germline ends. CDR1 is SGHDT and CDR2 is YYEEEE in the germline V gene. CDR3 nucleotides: TGTGCCAGCAGCTTGGACAGGGTCTACGAGCAGTACTTC. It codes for CASSLDRVYEQYF.

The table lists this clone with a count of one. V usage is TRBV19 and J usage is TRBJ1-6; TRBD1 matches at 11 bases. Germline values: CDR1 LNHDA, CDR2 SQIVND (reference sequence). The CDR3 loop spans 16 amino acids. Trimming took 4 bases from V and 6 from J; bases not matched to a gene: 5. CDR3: CASSTLGTGGNSPLHF. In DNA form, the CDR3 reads TGTGCCAGTAGTACCCTGGGGACAGGGGGTAATTCACCCCTCCACTTT. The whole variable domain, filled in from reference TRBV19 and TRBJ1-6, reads DGGITQSPKYLFRKEGQNVTLSCEQNLNHDAMYWYRQDPGQGLRLIYYSQIVNDFQKGDIAEGYSVSREKKESFPLTVTSAQKNPTAFYLCASSTLGTGGNSPLHFGNGTRLTVT.

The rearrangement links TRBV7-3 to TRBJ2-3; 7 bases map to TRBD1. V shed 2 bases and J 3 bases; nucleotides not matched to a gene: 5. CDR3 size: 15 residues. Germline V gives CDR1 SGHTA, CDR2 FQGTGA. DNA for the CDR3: TGTGCCAGCAGCTTAGGACAGGCTGGTACAGATACGCAGTATTTT. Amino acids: CASSLGQAGTDTQYF.

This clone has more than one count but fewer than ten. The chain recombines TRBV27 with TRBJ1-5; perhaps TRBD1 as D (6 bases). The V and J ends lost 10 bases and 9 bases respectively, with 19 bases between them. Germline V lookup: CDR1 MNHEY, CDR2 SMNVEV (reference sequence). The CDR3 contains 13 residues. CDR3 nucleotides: TGTGCCACCGCGGGGGCAGGGGTTTTGCCCCAGCATTTT. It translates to CATAGAGVLPQHF.

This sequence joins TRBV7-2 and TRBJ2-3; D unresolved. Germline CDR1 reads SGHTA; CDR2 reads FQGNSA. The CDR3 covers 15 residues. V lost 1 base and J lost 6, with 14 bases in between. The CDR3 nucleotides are TGTGCCAGCAGCTTAGGTGTCCTAGTTCGGGATACGCAGTATTTT. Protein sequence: CASSLGVLVRDTQYF. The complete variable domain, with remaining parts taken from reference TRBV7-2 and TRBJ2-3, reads GAGVSQSPSNKVTEKGKDVELRCDPISGHTALYWYRQSLGQGLEFLIYFQGNSAPDKSGLPSDRFSAERTGGSVSTLTIQRTQQEDSAVYLCASSLGVLVRDTQYFGPGTRLTVL.

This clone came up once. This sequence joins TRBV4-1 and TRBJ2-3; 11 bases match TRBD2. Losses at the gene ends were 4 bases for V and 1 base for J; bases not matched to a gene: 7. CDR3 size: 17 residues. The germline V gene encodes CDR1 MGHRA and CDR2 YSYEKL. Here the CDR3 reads CASSRGVSGRGTDTQYF. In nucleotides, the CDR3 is TGCGCCAGCAGCCGGGGCGTTAGCGGGAGGGGCACAGATACGCAGTATTTT.

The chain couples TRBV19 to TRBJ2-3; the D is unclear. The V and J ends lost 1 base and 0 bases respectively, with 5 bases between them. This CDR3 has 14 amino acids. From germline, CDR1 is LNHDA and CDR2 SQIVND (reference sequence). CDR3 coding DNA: TGTGCCAGTAGTATAGCTCACAGCACAGATACGCAGTATTTT. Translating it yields CASSIAHSTDTQYF.

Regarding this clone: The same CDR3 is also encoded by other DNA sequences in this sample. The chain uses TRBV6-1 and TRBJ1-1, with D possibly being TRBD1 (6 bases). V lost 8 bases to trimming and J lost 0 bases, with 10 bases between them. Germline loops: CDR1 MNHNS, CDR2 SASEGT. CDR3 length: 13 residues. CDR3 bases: TGTGCCAGCCGGGACACCTTGAACACTGAAGCTTTCTTT. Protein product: CASRDTLNTEAFF.

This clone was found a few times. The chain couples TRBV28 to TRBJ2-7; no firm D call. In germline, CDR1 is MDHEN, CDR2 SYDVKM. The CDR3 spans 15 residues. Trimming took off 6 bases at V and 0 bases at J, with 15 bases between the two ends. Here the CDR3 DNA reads TGTGCCAGCAGGAGAGATGCTCTTAGCTCCTACGAGCAGTACTTC. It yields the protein CASRRDALSSYEQYF.

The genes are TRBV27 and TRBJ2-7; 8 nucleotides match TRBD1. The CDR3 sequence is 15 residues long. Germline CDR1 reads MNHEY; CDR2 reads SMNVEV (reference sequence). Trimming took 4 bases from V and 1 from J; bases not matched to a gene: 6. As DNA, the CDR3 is TGTGCCAGCAGTTCGACAGGGGCAGGGTCCTACGAGCAGTACTTC. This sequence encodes CASSSTGAGSYEQYF.

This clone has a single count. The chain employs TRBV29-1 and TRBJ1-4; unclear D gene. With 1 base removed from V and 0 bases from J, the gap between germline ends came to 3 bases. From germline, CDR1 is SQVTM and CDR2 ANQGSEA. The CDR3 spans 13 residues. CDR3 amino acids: CSVEGSTNEKLFF. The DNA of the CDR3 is TGCAGCGTTGAAGGATCAACTAATGAAAAACTGTTTTTT.

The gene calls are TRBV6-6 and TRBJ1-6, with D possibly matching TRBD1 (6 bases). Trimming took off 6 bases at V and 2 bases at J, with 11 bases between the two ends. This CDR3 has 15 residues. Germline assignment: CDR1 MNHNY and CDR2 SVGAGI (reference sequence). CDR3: CASSNRQAYNSPLHF. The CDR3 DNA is TGTGCCAGCAGCAATCGACAGGCCTATAATTCACCCCTCCACTTT.

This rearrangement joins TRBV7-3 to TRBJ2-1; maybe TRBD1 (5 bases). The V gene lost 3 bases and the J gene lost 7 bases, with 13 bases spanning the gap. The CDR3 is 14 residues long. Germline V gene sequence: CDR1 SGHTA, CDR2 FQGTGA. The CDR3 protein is CASSLNGRVNEQFF. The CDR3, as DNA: TGTGCCAGCAGCTTGAACGGCAGGGTGAATGAGCAGTTCTTC.